This entry lists 2 T cell receptor beta chains sequenced from one sample in a study of T-cell memory formation after mild COVID-19. One entry per CDR3 protein, called by TCRdb with MiXCR from the 5' RACE reads. The table lists more than 300,000 distinct CDR3 sequences, around 20% of them singletons. Specimen: PBMCs or a T cell subset sorted from them (not recorded which). These receptors were collected from a man aged 18 to 30 who had mild COVID-19 (a few samples of this study predate the infection). Cell type and time point are not known.

The CDR3 region is CASSSNNVGGRSTDTQYF. Written as DNA, the CDR3 is TGTGCCAGCAGCTCCAACAACGTCGGGGGGAGGAGCACAGATACGCAGTATTTT. The V and J genes are TRBV7-6 and TRBJ2-3, with 7 bases aligning to TRBD2. The trim removed 4 bases at V and 0 bases at J, leaving 13 bases unmatched. The V gene's germline CDR1 is SGHVS and CDR2 FNYEAQ. The CDR3 covers 18 residues.

The rearrangement uses TRBV4-1 and TRBJ2-1, with 7 bases lining up with TRBD2. Losses at the gene ends were 4 bases for V and 4 bases for J; bases not matched to a gene: 10. Germline values: CDR1 MGHRA, CDR2 YSYEKL. This CDR3 spans 16 amino acids. CDR3 residues: CASSPGRGIYYNEQFF. DNA of the CDR3: TGCGCCAGCAGCCCTGGGCGGGGGATCTATTACAATGAGCAGTTCTTC.